This T cell receptor (beta chain) was captured in a study of regulatory T cells in long-lasting Graves disease. As for the study in general: Those Graves' patients who were newly diagnosed had been on antithyroid drugs under 3 months.

This clonotype was detected many times. Germline V gene lookup returns CDR1 SQVTM and CDR2 ANQGSEA. Trimming removed 7 bases from V and 4 bases from J, with 19 bases in between. This CDR3 spans 14 amino acids. Time point given: newly diagnosed GD, antithyroid drugs for less than 3 months. From RNA extracted from PBMCs, the TCR library was made. Through Arm-PCR of CDR3 regions and iRepertoire HTBI primers, TCR beta libraries were built. TCRdb used MiXCR to reprocess the multiplex PCR reads, holding one entry per CDR3 protein. The top ten clones hold roughly 8% of a sample with 400,000 to 500,000 distinct CDR3 sequences, over 14% of them seen once. This sample also belongs to another study, concerning T cells in Graves' hyperthyroidism and ophthalmopathy.

The source is a woman aged 40 to 49 with Graves disease. The sample here was peripheral blood mononuclear cells (PBMCs), taken at new diagnosis, from a patient treated with antithyroid drugs. This rearrangement joins TRBV29-1 to TRBJ1-2; tentatively, D is TRBD1 (5 bases). CDR3 DNA sequence: TGCAGCGCCAAAAGGGTCGGGGGAGGCTATGGCTACACCTTC. Translation: CSAKRVGGGYGYTF.